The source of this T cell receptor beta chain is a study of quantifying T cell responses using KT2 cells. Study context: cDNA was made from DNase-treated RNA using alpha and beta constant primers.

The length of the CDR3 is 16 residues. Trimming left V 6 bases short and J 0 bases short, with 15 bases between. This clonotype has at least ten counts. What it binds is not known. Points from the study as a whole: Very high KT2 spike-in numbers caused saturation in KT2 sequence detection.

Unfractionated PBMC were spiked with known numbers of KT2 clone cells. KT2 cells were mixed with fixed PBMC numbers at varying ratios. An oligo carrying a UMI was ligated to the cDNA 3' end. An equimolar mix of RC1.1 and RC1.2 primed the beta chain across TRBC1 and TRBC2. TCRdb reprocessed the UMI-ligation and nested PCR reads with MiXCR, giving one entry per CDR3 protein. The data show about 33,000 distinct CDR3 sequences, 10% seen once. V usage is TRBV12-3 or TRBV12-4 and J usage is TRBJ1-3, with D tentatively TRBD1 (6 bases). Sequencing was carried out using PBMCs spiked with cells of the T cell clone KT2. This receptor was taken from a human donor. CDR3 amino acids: CASSSGTRISGNTIYF. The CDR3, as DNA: TGTGCCAGCAGCTCCGGGACACGGATCTCTGGAAACACCATATATTTT.